A selection of T cell receptor beta chains follows, all from one sample in a study of shared clonotypes between healthy human individuals. Only in-frame clones appear in the TCRdb table, and some are missing; sequencing was by immunoSEQ multiplex PCR. The sample records millions of clones, over 85% being singletons. Specimen: naive CD4+ T cells sorted from blood. The receptors were sampled from a young man in good health. The CDR3 runs from the conserved cysteine through the conserved F or W. A D gene is named only where the DNA matches it firmly. Clone sizes are given selectively: once, few, many, or a class where the clone is expanded.

D: -
J: TRBJ2-1
V: TRBV4-3
size: -
DNA: TGCGCCAGCAGCCAAGATCAAACCAATGAGCAGTTCTTC
CDR3: CASSQDQTNEQFF

D: -
J: TRBJ1-5
V: TRBV2
size: -
DNA: TGTGCCAGCAGGGACTCCCAGGGTGGTCAGCCCCAGCATTTT
CDR3: CASRDSQGGQPQHF

D: -
J: TRBJ1-5
V: TRBV5-4
size: -
DNA: TGTGCCAGCAGCCAGCAAGGGGGCAATCAGCCCCAGCATTTT
CDR3: CASSQQGGNQPQHF

D: -
J: TRBJ2-7
V: TRBV2
size: -
DNA: TGTGCCAGCAGTGTGGGACGGGCCTCCTACGAGCAGTACTTC
CDR3: CASSVGRASYEQYF

D: -
J: TRBJ2-7
V: TRBV12-2
size: -
DNA: TGTGCAAGTCGCTTAGCGCGGGCACAATGCTCCTACGAGCAGTACTTC
CDR3: CASRLARAQCSYEQYF

D: -
J: TRBJ2-3
V: TRBV7-9
size: -
DNA: TGTGCCAGCAGCACATCCATTATTAGCACAGATACGCAGTATTTT
CDR3: CASSTSIISTDTQYF

D: -
J: TRBJ1-1
V: TRBV18
size: -
DNA: TGTGCCAGCTCACCAGTAGGGGTTGCCACTGAAGCTTTCTTT
CDR3: CASSPVGVATEAFF

D: TRBD1
J: TRBJ2-7
V: TRBV27
size: once
DNA: TGTGCCAGCAGGCGAGGACAGGCTACCTACGAGCAGTACTTC
CDR3: CASRRGQATYEQYF

D: -
J: TRBJ2-7
V: TRBV7-2
size: -
DNA: TGTGCCAGCAGCTTAGGTCCAGGGAGCTACGAGCAGTACTTC
CDR3: CASSLGPGSYEQYF

D: -
J: TRBJ2-3
V: TRBV11-2
size: -
DNA: TGTGCCAGCAGCGCCGGGACTAGCACAGATACGCAGTATTTT
CDR3: CASSAGTSTDTQYF

D: -
J: TRBJ1-1
V: TRBV5-4
size: -
DNA: TGTGCCAGCAGCTTGGCGGGACAAAAAAACACTGAAGCTTTCTTT
CDR3: CASSLAGQKNTEAFF

D: -
J: TRBJ2-7
V: TRBV19
size: -
DNA: TGTGCCAGTAGTACGAAACCGACAGTAGGCGAGCAGTACTTC
CDR3: CASSTKPTVGEQYF

D: -
J: TRBJ2-7
V: TRBV18
size: -
DNA: TGTGCCAGCTCACCCGGACAGTACGAGCAGTACTTC
CDR3: CASSPGQYEQYF

D: -
J: TRBJ2-6
V: TRBV19
size: -
DNA: TGTGCCAGTAGCGACAGGAGCTCTGGGGCCAACGTCCTGACTTTC
CDR3: CASSDRSSGANVLTF

D: -
J: TRBJ1-6
V: TRBV7-9
size: -
DNA: TGTGCCAGCAGCTTGGGGGGGTCCTATAATTCACCCCTCCACTTT
CDR3: CASSLGGSYNSPLHF

D: -
J: TRBJ1-2
V: TRBV19
size: -
DNA: TGTGCCACCCGAATAGGGCATCGTTACACCTTC
CDR3: CATRIGHRYTF

D: -
J: TRBJ1-3
V: TRBV25-1
size: -
DNA: TGTGCCAGCAGTGAATTCGGAAACACCATATATTTT
CDR3: CASSEFGNTIYF

D: TRBD1
J: TRBJ2-3
V: TRBV19
size: -
DNA: TGTGCCAGTAGTATCGGGGACAGGGGGAGGATGGATACGCAGTATTTT
CDR3: CASSIGDRGRMDTQYF

D: -
J: TRBJ2-5
V: TRBV4-3
size: -
DNA: TGCGCCAGCAGCCAAGTAGGGGATGGGCAAGAGACCCAGTACTTC
CDR3: CASSQVGDGQETQYF

D: -
J: TRBJ2-5
V: TRBV5-6
size: -
DNA: TGTGCCAGCAGTTACTGGGAACTCCCGGGAGAGACCCAGTACTTC
CDR3: CASSYWELPGETQYF

D: -
J: TRBJ2-7
V: TRBV27
size: -
DNA: TGTGCCAGCAGTTTAGGAGGGTCCCTCTACGAGCAGTACTTC
CDR3: CASSLGGSLYEQYF

D: TRBD2
J: TRBJ2-3
V: TRBV11-2
size: -
DNA: TGTGCCAGCAGCCAGACTAGCGGGAGGGGCACAGATACGCAGTATTTT
CDR3: CASSQTSGRGTDTQYF

D: -
J: TRBJ1-3
V: TRBV6-6
size: -
DNA: TGTGCCAGCAGTTACTCTGCAGGAAGGGACACCATATATTTT
CDR3: CASSYSAGRDTIYF

D: -
J: TRBJ2-7
V: TRBV10-3
size: -
DNA: TGTGCCATCAGTGAGTCCCCAGGGGACGGCTACGAGCAGTACTTC
CDR3: CAISESPGDGYEQYF

D: TRBD1
J: TRBJ1-2
V: TRBV6-6
size: -
DNA: TGTGCCACCAATGACCAAGGGGGCAAGTATGGCTACACCTTC
CDR3: CATNDQGGKYGYTF

D: TRBD1
J: TRBJ2-6
V: TRBV7-3
size: -
DNA: TGTGCCAGCAGCTTAAAGGGGACAGGGGGCGTAGGGGCCAACGTCCTGACTTTC
CDR3: CASSLKGTGGVGANVLTF

D: TRBD2
J: TRBJ2-2
V: TRBV10-3
size: -
DNA: TGTGCCATCAGCACTAGCGGGAGGAGGAACACCGGGGAGCTGTTTTTT
CDR3: CAISTSGRRNTGELFF

D: -
J: TRBJ2-7
V: TRBV28
size: -
DNA: TGTGCCAGCGAAAGTGCCGGGGCTAGAGTCTACGAGCAGTACTTC
CDR3: CASESAGARVYEQYF

D: -
J: TRBJ1-2
V: TRBV28
size: -
DNA: TGTGCCAGCAGTTTTCGGGTCTCCACGGGTGGCTACACCTTC
CDR3: CASSFRVSTGGYTF

D: -
J: TRBJ2-7
V: TRBV11-2
size: once
DNA: TGTGCCAGCAAGCCCATTGGGGACGTAGGTTTAAAGTACTTC
CDR3: CASKPIGDVGLKYF

D: TRBD2
J: TRBJ2-7
V: TRBV14
size: -
DNA: TGTGCCAGCAGTGGTAGCGGGAACATTCCTACCGAGCAGTACTTC
CDR3: CASSGSGNIPTEQYF

D: -
J: TRBJ2-5
V: TRBV10-3
size: -
DNA: TGTGCCATCAGTGTTCCCGGTGAGACCCAGTACTTC
CDR3: CAISVPGETQYF

D: -
J: TRBJ1-6
V: TRBV6-6
size: once
DNA: TGTGCCAGCCATACTAATTCACCCCTCCACTTT
CDR3: CASHTNSPLHF

D: TRBD2
J: TRBJ2-5
V: TRBV5-6
size: -
DNA: TGTGCCAGCAGCAGAACTAGCGGGGGGGCCGAGACCCAGTACTTC
CDR3: CASSRTSGGAETQYF

D: -
J: TRBJ2-3
V: TRBV5-4
size: -
DNA: TGTGCCAGCAGCTTGGGGGCGGCAAGCACAGATACGCAGTATTTT
CDR3: CASSLGAASTDTQYF

D: -
J: TRBJ1-6
V: TRBV19
size: -
DNA: TGTGCCAGTAGTATTCAGGACAAGGGTTCACCCCTCCACTTT
CDR3: CASSIQDKGSPLHF

D: -
J: TRBJ2-6
V: TRBV2
size: -
DNA: TGTGCCAGCAGGGGGGACTCTGGGGCCAACGTCCTGACTTTC
CDR3: CASRGDSGANVLTF

D: -
J: TRBJ2-4
V: TRBV10-3
size: -
DNA: TGTGCCATCAGTGAGTCGGAGGGTTTAGGCAAAAACATTCAGTACTTC
CDR3: CAISESEGLGKNIQYF

D: -
J: TRBJ2-3
V: TRBV4-2
size: -
DNA: TGTGCCAGCAGTACCCAGGGAGATACGCAGTATTTT
CDR3: CASSTQGDTQYF

D: -
J: TRBJ1-5
V: TRBV5-1
size: -
DNA: TGCGCCAGCAGCTTACAGGGTTATGAGAATCAGCCCCAGCATTTT
CDR3: CASSLQGYENQPQHF

D: -
J: TRBJ2-7
V: TRBV27
size: few
DNA: TGTGCCAGCAGTCCTCTTTCAGAGTACGAGCGGTACTTC
CDR3: CASSPLSEYERYF

D: -
J: TRBJ2-5
V: TRBV7-6
size: -
DNA: TGTGCCAGCAGCTTAGGGGGGACAACCGCAGAGACCCAGTACTTC
CDR3: CASSLGGTTAETQYF

D: -
J: TRBJ2-5
V: TRBV7-2
size: -
DNA: TGTGCCAGCATCCGAGGACTTATCGATGGGACCCAGTACTTC
CDR3: CASIRGLIDGTQYF

D: -
J: TRBJ2-2
V: TRBV5-1
size: -
DNA: TGCGCCAGCAGCTTGGCCGGGGTGATAACCGGGGAGCTGTTTTTT
CDR3: CASSLAGVITGELFF

D: TRBD1
J: TRBJ2-5
V: TRBV4-1
size: -
DNA: TGCGCCAGCAGCCAAGACTTGACAGGGTGGGGTGAGACCCAGTACTTC
CDR3: CASSQDLTGWGETQYF

D: -
J: TRBJ1-5
V: TRBV2
size: -
DNA: TGTGCCAGCAGTGACTCGGGGGGCGGAGGTCAGCCCCAGCATTTT
CDR3: CASSDSGGGGQPQHF

D: TRBD1
J: TRBJ2-7
V: TRBV5-4
size: -
DNA: TGTGCCAGCAGCTTCGCGGACAGGGACTACGAGCAGTACTTC
CDR3: CASSFADRDYEQYF

D: -
J: TRBJ1-3
V: TRBV11-2
size: -
DNA: TGTGCCAGCAGCTCGGTACTTACGGGGGACACCATATATTTT
CDR3: CASSSVLTGDTIYF

D: TRBD1
J: TRBJ2-5
V: TRBV19
size: -
DNA: TGTGCCAGTAGTATGGGGACAGGGCAAGAGACCCAGTACTTC
CDR3: CASSMGTGQETQYF

D: -
J: TRBJ2-7
V: TRBV6-1
size: -
DNA: TGTGCCAGCAGGAGGGACCTGGCAAGGGTCTACGAGCAGTACTTC
CDR3: CASRRDLARVYEQYF

D: -
J: TRBJ2-7
V: TRBV11-2
size: -
DNA: TGTGCCAGCAGCTTAGGGGGCTGGCAGTACTTC
CDR3: CASSLGGWQYF

D: -
J: TRBJ1-1
V: TRBV6-4
size: once
DNA: TGTGCCAGCAAAGACCGGGAAGGTCAAGCTTTCTTT
CDR3: CASKDREGQAFF

D: -
J: TRBJ2-2
V: TRBV5-1
size: -
DNA: TGCGCCAGCAGCTTCGGATCAGGCAAAGGCGGGGAGCTGTTTTTT
CDR3: CASSFGSGKGGELFF

D: -
J: TRBJ2-7
V: TRBV6-5
size: -
DNA: TGTGCCAGCCGCCTGTACGAGCAGTACTTC
CDR3: CASRLYEQYF

D: -
J: TRBJ2-5
V: TRBV9
size: once
DNA: TGTGCCAGCAGCGTAGATCGGGGAGGCCAAGAGACCCAGTACTTC
CDR3: CASSVDRGGQETQYF

D: -
J: TRBJ2-3
V: TRBV6-1
size: -
DNA: TGTGCCAGCAGTGTTCAGGGTACAGATACGCAGTATTTT
CDR3: CASSVQGTDTQYF

D: TRBD2
J: TRBJ2-1
V: TRBV29-1
size: -
DNA: TGCAGCGTTGCCATAGCTAGCGGGAGTGTTGAGCAGTTCTTC
CDR3: CSVAIASGSVEQFF

D: -
J: TRBJ2-7
V: TRBV10-3
size: -
DNA: TGTGCCATCAGCGAGGGCGGAGGAAGATACGAGCAGTACTTC
CDR3: CAISEGGGRYEQYF

D: TRBD1
J: TRBJ2-5
V: TRBV5-6
size: -
DNA: TGTGCCAGCAGCTGGGACAGGCGGAGGGAGACCCAGTACTTC
CDR3: CASSWDRRRETQYF

D: -
J: TRBJ1-4
V: TRBV7-2
size: -
DNA: TGTGCCAGCAGCCCGCGTTTGGCAACTAATGAAAAACTGTTTTTT
CDR3: CASSPRLATNEKLFF